A selection of T cell receptor beta chains follows, all from one sample in a study of chemoradiotherapy in HPV16-positive cancers. Sequencing was performed with immunoSEQ multiplex PCR; in TCRdb, only in-frame clones are kept and a portion is missing. The table shows 25,000 to 35,000 clones, with 85% to 90% occurring only once. The sequencing here drew on blood, taken from a patient who underwent chemoradiotherapy. Receptors were obtained from a human donor with HPV-associated anogenital cancer. CDR3s include the opening cysteine and the closing phenylalanine or tryptophan. Fields, in order: clone size, V gene, D gene, J gene, CDR3 DNA, CDR3 protein. D genes are given only for firm matches. Clone size is stated in some rows and not others, as once, few, many or a class when expanded.

once,TRBV5-1,TRBD1,TRBJ2-7,TGCGCCAGCAGCAACGACCTTGGACAGGGGTCGGAGCAGTACTTC,CASSNDLGQGSEQYF
.,TRBV11-1,.,TRBJ2-7,TGTGCCAGCAGCTCACATTCAAACGAGCAGTACTTC,CASSSHSNEQYF
.,TRBV7-3,TRBD2,TRBJ2-2,TGTGCCAGCAGCTCTGGACTAGCGGGGGGGACCGGGGAGCTGTTTTTT,CASSSGLAGGTGELFF
.,TRBV15,.,TRBJ1-3,TGTGCCACCAGCAGAGATACGGGAGCCTCTGGAAACACCATATATTTT,CATSRDTGASGNTIYF
.,TRBV11-2,.,TRBJ2-3,TGTGCCAGCAGCCAATATTCAGATACGCAGTATTTT,CASSQYSDTQYF
.,TRBV5-5,.,TRBJ2-7,TGTGCCAGCAGCTTGTTAGGTCTGGGTTTGGGCGAGCAGTACTTC,CASSLLGLGLGEQYF
.,TRBV5-8,TRBD1,TRBJ2-7,TGTGCCAGCAGCTTGATCTACGGGGACAGGGCCTCTAGAGAGCAGTACTTC,CASSLIYGDRASREQYF
.,TRBV5-1,.,TRBJ1-3,TGCGCCAGCAGCTTACACACCGACTCTGGAAACACCATATATTTT,CASSLHTDSGNTIYF
.,TRBV10-3,.,TRBJ2-7,TGTGCCATCAGTGTCAAGGGAGAGGGCGAGCAGTACTTC,CAISVKGEGEQYF
.,TRBV28,TRBD1,TRBJ2-7,TGTGCCAGCAGTATACCGGGACAGTCGGAATACGAGCAGTACTTC,CASSIPGQSEYEQYF
.,TRBV11-2,.,TRBJ1-4,TGTGCCAGCAGGGGGCTGGGTGAAAAACTGTTTTTT,CASRGLGEKLFF
.,TRBV6-5,.,TRBJ2-7,TGTGCCAGCAGTTACTCGGGGCAAGAGCAGTACTTC,CASSYSGQEQYF
.,TRBV7-9,TRBD1,TRBJ2-2,TGTGCCAGCAGCCCCCGGGACAGGGCAAGAACCGGGGAGCTGTTTTTT,CASSPRDRARTGELFF
.,TRBV11-1,TRBD1,TRBJ2-7,TGTGCCAGCAGCTTGGACAGGGCAAACGAGCAGTACTTC,CASSLDRANEQYF
.,TRBV2,.,TRBJ1-3,TGTGCCAGCAGTGAAGCGCCGTCAGATACTGGAAACACCATATATTTT,CASSEAPSDTGNTIYF
.,TRBV18,TRBD1,TRBJ2-7,TGTGCCAGCTCACACAGGGGGCACTCCTACGAGCAGTACTTC,CASSHRGHSYEQYF
.,TRBV7-2,.,TRBJ1-4,TGTGCCAGCAGCTTATTGACCCGGGAGGAAAAACTGTTTTTT,CASSLLTREEKLFF
.,TRBV4-2,TRBD1,TRBJ2-4,TGTGCCAGCAGCCAAGCCCCGGGACAGGGAAACATTCAGTACTTC,CASSQAPGQGNIQYF
.,TRBV18,.,TRBJ1-1,TGTGCCAGCTCACCACGGTCCCAGAACACTGAAGCTTTCTTT,CASSPRSQNTEAFF
.,TRBV7-2,.,TRBJ1-2,TGTGCCAGCAGCCCTACCCCGGGAGGGGCGTATGGCTACACCTTC,CASSPTPGGAYGYTF
once,TRBV11-1,.,TRBJ2-7,TGTGCCAGCAGCCCACGGGACTTCATCCTGAACGAGCAGTACTTC,CASSPRDFILNEQYF
.,TRBV15,TRBD1,TRBJ2-3,TGTGCCACCAGCAGGCCGGGACAGAAGTACACAGATACGCAGTATTTT,CATSRPGQKYTDTQYF
.,TRBV19,.,TRBJ2-7,TGTGCCAGTAGTATTCGGGTCGGATCTGACGACGAGCAGTACTTC,CASSIRVGSDDEQYF
.,TRBV5-1,.,TRBJ1-6,TGCGCCAGCAGCTTCTCGGCCGGCGATAATTCACCCCTCCACTTT,CASSFSAGDNSPLHF